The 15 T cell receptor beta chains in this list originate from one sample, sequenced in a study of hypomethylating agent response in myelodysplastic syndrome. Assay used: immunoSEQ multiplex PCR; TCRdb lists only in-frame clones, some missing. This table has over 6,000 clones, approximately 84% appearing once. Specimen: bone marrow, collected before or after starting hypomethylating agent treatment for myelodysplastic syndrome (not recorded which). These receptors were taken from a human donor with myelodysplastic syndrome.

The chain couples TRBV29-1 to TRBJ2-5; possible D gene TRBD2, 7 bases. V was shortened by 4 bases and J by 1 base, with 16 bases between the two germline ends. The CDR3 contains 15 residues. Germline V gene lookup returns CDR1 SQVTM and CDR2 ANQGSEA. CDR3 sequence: CSVVPMRGGQETQYF. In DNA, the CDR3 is TGCAGCGTTGTCCCTATGAGGGGGGGCCAAGAGACCCAGTACTTC.

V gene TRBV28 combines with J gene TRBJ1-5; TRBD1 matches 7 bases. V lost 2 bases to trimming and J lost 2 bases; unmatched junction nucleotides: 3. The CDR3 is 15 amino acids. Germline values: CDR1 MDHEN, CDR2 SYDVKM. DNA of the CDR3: TGTGCCAGCAGTTTACTTACAGGGGGCAATCAGCCCCAGCATTTT. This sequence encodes CASSLLTGGNQPQHF.

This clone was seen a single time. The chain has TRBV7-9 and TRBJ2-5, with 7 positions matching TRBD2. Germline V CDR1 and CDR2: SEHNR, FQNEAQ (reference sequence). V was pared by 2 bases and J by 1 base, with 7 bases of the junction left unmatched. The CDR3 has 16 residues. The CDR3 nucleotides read TGTGCCAGCAGCTTACCATCGGGACTACCCCAAGAGACCCAGTACTTC. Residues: CASSLPSGLPQETQYF.

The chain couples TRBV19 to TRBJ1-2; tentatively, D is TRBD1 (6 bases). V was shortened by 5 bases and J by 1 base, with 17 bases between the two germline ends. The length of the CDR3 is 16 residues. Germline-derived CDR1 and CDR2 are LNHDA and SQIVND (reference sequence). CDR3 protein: CASSELEGDLNYGYTF. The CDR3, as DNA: TGTGCCAGTAGTGAGCTAGAGGGGGACCTTAACTATGGCTACACCTTC.

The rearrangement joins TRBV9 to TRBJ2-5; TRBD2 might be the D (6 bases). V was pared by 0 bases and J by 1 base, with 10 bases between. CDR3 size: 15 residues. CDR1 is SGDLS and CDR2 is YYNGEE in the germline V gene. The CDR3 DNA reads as TGTGCCAGCAGCGTAGGTGGCGGGGCCCAAGAGACCCAGTACTTC. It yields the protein CASSVGGGAQETQYF. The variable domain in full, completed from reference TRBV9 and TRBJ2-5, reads DSGVTQTPKHLITATGQRVTLRCSPRSGDLSVYWYQQSLDQGLQFLIQYYNGEERAKGNILERFSAQQFPDLHSELNLSSLELGDSALYFCASSVGGGAQETQYFGPGTRLLVL.

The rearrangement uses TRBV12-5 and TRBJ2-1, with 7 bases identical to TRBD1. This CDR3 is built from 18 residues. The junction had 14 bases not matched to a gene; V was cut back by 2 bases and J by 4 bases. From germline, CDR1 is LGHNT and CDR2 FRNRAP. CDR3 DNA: TGTGCTAGTGGTTTGTACGTCGGGTCGGGACAGCGGTACAATGAGCAGTTCTTC. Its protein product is CASGLYVGSGQRYNEQFF.

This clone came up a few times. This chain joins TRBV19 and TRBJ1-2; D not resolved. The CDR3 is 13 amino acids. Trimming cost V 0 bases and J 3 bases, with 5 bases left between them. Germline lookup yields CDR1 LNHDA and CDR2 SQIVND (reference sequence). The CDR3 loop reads CASSIDGDYGYTF. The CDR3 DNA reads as TGTGCCAGTAGTATAGATGGTGACTATGGCTACACCTTC.

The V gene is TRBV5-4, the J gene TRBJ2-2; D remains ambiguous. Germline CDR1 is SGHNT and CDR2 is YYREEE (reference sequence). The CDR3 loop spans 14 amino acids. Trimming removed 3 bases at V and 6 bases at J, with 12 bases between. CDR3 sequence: CASSSPGGAGELFF. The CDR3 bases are TGTGCCAGCAGCTCCCCCGGCGGCGCCGGGGAGCTGTTTTTT. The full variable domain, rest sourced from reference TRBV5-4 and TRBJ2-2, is ETGVTQSPTHLIKTRGQQVTLRCSSQSGHNTVSWYQQALGQGPQFIFQYYREEENGRGNFPPRFSGLQFPNYSSELNVNALELDDSALYLCASSSPGGAGELFFGEGSRLTVL.

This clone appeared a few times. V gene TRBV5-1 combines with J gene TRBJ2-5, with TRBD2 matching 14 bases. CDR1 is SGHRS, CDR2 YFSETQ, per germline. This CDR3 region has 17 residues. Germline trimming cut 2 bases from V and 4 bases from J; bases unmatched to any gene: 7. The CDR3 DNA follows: TGCGCCAGCAGCTTTGGACTAGCGGGGGGTTTTGGAGAGACCCAGTACTTC. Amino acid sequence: CASSFGLAGGFGETQYF.

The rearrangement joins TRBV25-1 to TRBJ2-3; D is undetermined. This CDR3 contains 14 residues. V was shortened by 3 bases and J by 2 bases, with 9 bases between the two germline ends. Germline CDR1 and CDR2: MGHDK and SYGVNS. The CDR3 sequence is CASSDASITDTQYF. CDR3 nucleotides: TGTGCCAGCAGTGACGCTTCCATCACAGATACGCAGTATTTT.

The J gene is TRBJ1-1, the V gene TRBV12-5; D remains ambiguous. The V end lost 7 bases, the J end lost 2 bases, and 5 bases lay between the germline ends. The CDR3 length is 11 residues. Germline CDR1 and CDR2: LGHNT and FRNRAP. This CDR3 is CASAVNTEAFF. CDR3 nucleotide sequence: TGTGCTAGTGCCGTAAACACTGAAGCTTTCTTT. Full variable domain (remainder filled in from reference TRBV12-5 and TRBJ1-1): DARVTQTPRHKVTEMGQEVTMRCQPILGHNTVFWYRQTMMQGLELLAYFRNRAPLDDSGMPKDRFSAEMPDATLATLKIQPSEPRDSAVYFCASAVNTEAFFGQGTRLTVV.

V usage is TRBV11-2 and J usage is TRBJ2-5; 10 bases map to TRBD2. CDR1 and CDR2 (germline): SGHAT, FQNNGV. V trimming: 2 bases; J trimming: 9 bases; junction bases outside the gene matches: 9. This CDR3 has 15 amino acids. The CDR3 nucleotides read TGTGCCAGCAGCTTACTAGCGGGGGCTAATGGGCCCCAGTACTTC. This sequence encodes CASSLLAGANGPQYF.

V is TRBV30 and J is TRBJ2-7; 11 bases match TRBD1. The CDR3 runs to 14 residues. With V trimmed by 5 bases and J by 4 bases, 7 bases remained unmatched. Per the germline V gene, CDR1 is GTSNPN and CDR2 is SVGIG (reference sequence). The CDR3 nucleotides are TGTGCCTGGCCTCGGACAGGGGGCCAGTACGAGCAGTACTTC. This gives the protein CAWPRTGGQYEQYF.

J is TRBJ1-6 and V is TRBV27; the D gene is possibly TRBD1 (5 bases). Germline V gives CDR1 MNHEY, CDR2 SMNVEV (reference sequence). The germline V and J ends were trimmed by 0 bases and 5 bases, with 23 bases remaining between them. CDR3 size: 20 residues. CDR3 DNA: TGTGCCAGCAGTTTATCTTGGGGGGATCGGGGCATGATAGATAATTCACCCCTCCACTTT. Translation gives CASSLSWGDRGMIDNSPLHF.

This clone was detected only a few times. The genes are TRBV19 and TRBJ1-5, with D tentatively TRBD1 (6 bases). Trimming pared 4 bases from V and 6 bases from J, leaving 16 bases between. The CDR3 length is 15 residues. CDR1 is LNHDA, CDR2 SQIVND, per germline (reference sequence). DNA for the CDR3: TGTGCCAGTAGTACGCCAGACAGGAGTAGTCAGCCCCAGCATTTT. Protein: CASSTPDRSSQPQHF.